This T cell receptor beta chain was found in a study of blood T cell repertoires in COVID-19. Study-level background: T cells, B-cell-depleted T cells, or PBMCs provided the cDNA or gDNA that served as material.

Two consecutive negative NP/OP PCR tests, clearance, or resolved symptoms defined Cohort 3 recovery. Method: immunoSEQ multiplex PCR; TCRdb's copy keeps in-frame clones and lacks some. The data contain roughly 330,000 clones, about 87% of them seen just once; the ten biggest clones take up over 4%. This CDR3 has 15 residues. Unmatched junction bases numbered 6, after V lost 4 bases and J lost 4 bases. CDR1 is LNHDA and CDR2 is SQIVND in the germline V gene (reference sequence). Sequenced input: PBMCs or T cells enriched from blood (not recorded which). The chain recombines TRBV19 with TRBJ1-3; 8 bases align to TRBD1. The source of this sequence is a woman in her thirties who had recovered from COVID-19. The CDR3 protein is CASSNGQGSGNTIYF. Written as DNA, the CDR3 is TGTGCCAGTAGTAATGGACAGGGCAGCGGAAACACCATATATTTT.